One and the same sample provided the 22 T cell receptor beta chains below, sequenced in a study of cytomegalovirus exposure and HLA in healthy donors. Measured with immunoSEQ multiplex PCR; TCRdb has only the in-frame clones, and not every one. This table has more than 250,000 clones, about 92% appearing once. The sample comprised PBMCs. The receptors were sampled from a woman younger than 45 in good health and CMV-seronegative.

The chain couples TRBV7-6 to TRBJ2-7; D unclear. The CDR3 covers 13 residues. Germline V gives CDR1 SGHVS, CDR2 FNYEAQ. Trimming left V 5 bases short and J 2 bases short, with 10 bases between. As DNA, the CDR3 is TGTGCCAGCAGCCTAGGTGGGACCTACGAGCAGTACTTC. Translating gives CASSLGGTYEQYF.

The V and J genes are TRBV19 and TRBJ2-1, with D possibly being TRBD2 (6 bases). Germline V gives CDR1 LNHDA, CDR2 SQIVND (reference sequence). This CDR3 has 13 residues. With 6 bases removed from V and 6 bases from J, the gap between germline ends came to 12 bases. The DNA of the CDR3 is TGTGCCAGTAGCCCCACGGGAGTCAATGAGCAGTTCTTC. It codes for CASSPTGVNEQFF.

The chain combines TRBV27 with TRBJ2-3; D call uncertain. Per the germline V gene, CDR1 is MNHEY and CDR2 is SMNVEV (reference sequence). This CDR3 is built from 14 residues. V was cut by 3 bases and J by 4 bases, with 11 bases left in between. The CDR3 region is CASSFHGSSDTQYF. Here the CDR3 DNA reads TGTGCCAGCAGTTTTCACGGATCATCAGATACGCAGTATTTT.

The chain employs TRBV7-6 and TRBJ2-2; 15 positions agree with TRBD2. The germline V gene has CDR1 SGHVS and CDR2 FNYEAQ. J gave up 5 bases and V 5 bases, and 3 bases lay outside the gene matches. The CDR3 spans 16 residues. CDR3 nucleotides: TGTGCCAGCAGCCTCGGACTAGCGGGAGGGACCGGGGAGCTGTTTTTT. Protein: CASSLGLAGGTGELFF.

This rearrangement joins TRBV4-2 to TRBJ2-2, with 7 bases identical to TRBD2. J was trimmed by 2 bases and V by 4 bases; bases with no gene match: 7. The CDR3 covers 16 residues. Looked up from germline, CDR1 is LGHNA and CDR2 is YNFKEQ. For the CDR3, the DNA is TGTGCCAGCAGCCCCCTAGCGGAGATAAACACCGGGGAGCTGTTTTTT. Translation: CASSPLAEINTGELFF.

The CDR3 nucleotides read TGTGCCAGCAGCCGGGTAGATACGCAGTATTTT. Its protein is CASSRVDTQYF. The rearrangement links TRBV11-2 to TRBJ2-3; no reliable D call. CDR1 and CDR2 (germline): SGHAT, FQNNGV. The CDR3 extends over 11 amino acids. V was clipped by 5 bases and J by 5 bases, with 5 bases between them.

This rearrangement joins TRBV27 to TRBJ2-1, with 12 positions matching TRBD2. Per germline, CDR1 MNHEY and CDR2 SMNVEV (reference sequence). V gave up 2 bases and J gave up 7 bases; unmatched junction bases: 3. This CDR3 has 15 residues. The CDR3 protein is CASSLLAGGRNEQFF. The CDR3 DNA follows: TGTGCCAGCAGTTTACTAGCGGGAGGGCGGAATGAGCAGTTCTTC.

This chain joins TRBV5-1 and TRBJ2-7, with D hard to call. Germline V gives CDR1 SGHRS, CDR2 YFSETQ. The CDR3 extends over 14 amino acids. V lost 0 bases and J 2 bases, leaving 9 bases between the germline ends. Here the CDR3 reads CASSLDSAPYEQYF. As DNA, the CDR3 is TGCGCCAGCAGCTTGGACAGTGCTCCCTACGAGCAGTACTTC.

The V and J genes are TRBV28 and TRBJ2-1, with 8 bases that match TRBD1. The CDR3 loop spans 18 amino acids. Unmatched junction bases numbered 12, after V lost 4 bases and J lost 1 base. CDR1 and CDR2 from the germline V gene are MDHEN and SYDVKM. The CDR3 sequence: CASSSNPGDRWSYNEQFF. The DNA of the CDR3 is TGTGCCAGCAGTTCTAATCCCGGGGACAGGTGGTCCTACAATGAGCAGTTCTTC.

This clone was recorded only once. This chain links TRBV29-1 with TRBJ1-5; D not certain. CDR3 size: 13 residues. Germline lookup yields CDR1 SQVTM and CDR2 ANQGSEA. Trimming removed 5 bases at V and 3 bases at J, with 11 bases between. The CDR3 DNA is TGCAGCGTTTCCCGAGGGTACAATCAGCCCCAGCATTTT. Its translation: CSVSRGYNQPQHF.

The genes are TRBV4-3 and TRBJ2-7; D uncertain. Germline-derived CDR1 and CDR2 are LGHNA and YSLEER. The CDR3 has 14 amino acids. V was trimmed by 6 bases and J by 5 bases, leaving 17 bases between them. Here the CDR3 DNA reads TGCGCCAGCAGTACCGGGTTTAGCAGTGACGAGCAGTACTTC. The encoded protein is CASSTGFSSDEQYF.

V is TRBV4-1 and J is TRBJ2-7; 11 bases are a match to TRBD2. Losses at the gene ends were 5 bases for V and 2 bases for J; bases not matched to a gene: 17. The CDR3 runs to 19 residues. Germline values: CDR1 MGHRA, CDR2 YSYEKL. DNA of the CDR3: TGCGCCAGCAGCGTCCGGTGGGGAGCAACTAGCGGGGGAACCTACGAGCAGTACTTC. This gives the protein CASSVRWGATSGGTYEQYF.

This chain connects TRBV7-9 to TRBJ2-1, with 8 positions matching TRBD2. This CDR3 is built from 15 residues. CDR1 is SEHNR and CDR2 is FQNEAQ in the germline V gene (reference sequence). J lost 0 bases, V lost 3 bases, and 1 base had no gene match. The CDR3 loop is CASSLSGSSYNEQFF. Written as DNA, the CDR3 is TGTGCCAGCAGCTTGAGCGGGAGCTCCTACAATGAGCAGTTCTTC.

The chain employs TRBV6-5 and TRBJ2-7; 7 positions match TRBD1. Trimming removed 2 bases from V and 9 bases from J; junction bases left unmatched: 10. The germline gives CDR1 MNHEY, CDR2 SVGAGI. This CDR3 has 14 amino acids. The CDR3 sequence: CASSYTRDSLVQYF. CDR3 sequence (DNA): TGTGCCAGCAGTTACACGAGGGACAGCCTTGTGCAGTACTTC.

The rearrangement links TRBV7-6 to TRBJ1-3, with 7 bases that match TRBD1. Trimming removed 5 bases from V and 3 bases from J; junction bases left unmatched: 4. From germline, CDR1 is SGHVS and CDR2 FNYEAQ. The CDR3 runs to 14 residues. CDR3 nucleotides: TGTGCCAGCAGCACCACAGGGGTTGGAAACACCATATATTTT. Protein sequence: CASSTTGVGNTIYF.

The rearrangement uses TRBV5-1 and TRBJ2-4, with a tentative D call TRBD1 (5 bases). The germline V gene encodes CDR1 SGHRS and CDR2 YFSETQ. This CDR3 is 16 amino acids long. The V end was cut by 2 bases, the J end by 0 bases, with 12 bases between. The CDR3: CASSLVAGLAKNIQYF. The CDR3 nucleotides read TGCGCCAGCAGCTTAGTGGCAGGGCTAGCCAAAAACATTCAGTACTTC.

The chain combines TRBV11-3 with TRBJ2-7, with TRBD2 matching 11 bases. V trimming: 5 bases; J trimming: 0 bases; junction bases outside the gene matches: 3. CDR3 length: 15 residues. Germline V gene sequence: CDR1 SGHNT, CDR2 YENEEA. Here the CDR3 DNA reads TGTGCCAGCAGCCTAGCGGGAGGCAACTCCTACGAGCAGTACTTC. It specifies CASSLAGGNSYEQYF.

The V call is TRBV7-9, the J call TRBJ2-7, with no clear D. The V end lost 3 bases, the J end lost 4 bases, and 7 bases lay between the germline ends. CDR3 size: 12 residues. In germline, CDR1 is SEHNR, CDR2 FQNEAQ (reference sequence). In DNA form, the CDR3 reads TGTGCCAGCAGCTTTGTAGGGTACGAGCAGTACTTC. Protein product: CASSFVGYEQYF.

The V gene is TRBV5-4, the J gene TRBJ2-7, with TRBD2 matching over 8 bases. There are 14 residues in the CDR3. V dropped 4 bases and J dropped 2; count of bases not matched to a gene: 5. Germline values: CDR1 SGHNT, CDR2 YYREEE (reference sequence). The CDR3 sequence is CASSQREPPYEQYF. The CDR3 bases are TGTGCCAGCAGCCAGCGGGAGCCCCCCTACGAGCAGTACTTC.

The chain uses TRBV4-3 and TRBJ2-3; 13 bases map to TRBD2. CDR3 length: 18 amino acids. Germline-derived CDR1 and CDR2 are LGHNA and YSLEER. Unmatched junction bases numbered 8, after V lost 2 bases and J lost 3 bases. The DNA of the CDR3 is TGCGCCAGCAGCCAAAGGACTAGCGGGAGCGTGAGAACAGATACGCAGTATTTT. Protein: CASSQRTSGSVRTDTQYF.

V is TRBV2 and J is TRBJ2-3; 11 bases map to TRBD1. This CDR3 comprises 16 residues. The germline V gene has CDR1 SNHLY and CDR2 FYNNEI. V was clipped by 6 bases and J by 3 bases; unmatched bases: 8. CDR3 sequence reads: CASSKGQGAMTDTQYF. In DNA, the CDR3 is TGTGCCAGCAGCAAAGGACAGGGGGCGATGACAGATACGCAGTATTTT.

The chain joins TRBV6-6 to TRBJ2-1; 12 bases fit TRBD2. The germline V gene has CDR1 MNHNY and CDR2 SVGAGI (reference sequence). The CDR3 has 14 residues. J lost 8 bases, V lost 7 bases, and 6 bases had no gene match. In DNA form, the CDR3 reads TGTGCCAGCAAGTCGTCTAGCGGGAGGGATGAGCAGTTCTTC. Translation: CASKSSSGRDEQFF.